This T cell receptor (beta chain) was identified in a study of CD4 T cells in relation to SARS-CoV-2 and coronaviruses. About this clone itself: What it binds is not known.

This CDR3 is 14 amino acids long. V shed 8 bases and J shed 2 bases, with 14 bases lying between them. Germline V gene lookup returns CDR1 LNHDA and CDR2 SQIVND (reference sequence). The unexposed donors gave CD4+ T cells in about 2011-2018, prior to COVID-19. The cells were cultured for around ten days before CD4+ T cells were isolated. Assay: immunoSEQ multiplex PCR; the TCRdb copy retains only in-frame clones and omits some. This table has around 31,000 clones, approximately 75% appearing once. The sequence was collected from a human donor in good health. The material sequenced was CD4+ T cells from PBMCs, cultured in vitro. V and J are TRBV19 and TRBJ2-3; D perhaps matches TRBD1 (6 bases). CDR3 nucleotides: TGTGCCAGTCGGGACCCAGGGGACACAGATACGCAGTATTTT. It yields the protein CASRDPGDTDTQYF.